Following are 22 T cell receptor beta chains from one sample sequenced in a study of blood T cell repertoires in COVID-19. Data came from immunoSEQ multiplex PCR; TCRdb stores just in-frame clones and leaves some out. The table shows about 130,000 clones, with about 70% occurring only once. Sequencing used peripheral blood. The receptors stem from a woman between 65 and 79 years old with acute or convalescent COVID-19.

The rearrangement links TRBV2 to TRBJ1-1; D remains ambiguous. Trimming removed 2 bases from V and 10 bases from J, with 8 bases in between. Germline loops: CDR1 SNHLY, CDR2 FYNNEI. The CDR3 is made up of 11 amino acids. The CDR3 DNA reads TGTGCCAGCAGTGAATGGTACACAGCTTTCTTT. Translated: CASSEWYTAFF.

The V gene is TRBV10-3, the J gene TRBJ2-2; D gene ambiguous. The V and J ends lost 8 bases and 2 bases respectively, with 9 bases between them. The V gene's germline CDR1 is ENHRY and CDR2 SYGVKD. The CDR3 has 13 amino acids. The CDR3 DNA sequence: TGTGCCATCGGTGGAGTTAACACCGGGGAGCTGTTTTTT. Translating it yields CAIGGVNTGELFF.

The chain employs TRBV5-1 and TRBJ2-7, with TRBD2 as a possible D gene (5 bases). The V and J ends lost 3 bases and 7 bases respectively, with 14 bases between them. Germline V gene lookup returns CDR1 SGHRS and CDR2 YFSETQ. The CDR3 length is 13 residues. The CDR3 loop reads CASSSDVTGEQYF. CDR3 nucleotide sequence: TGCGCCAGCAGCTCGGACGTTACGGGGGAGCAGTACTTC.

The J gene is TRBJ1-2, the V gene TRBV3-1 (or the pseudogene TRBV3-2); 10 positions agree with TRBD1. This CDR3 spans 14 amino acids. Germline CDR1 reads LGHDT; CDR2 reads YNNKEL (reference sequence). The V gene end was trimmed by 6 bases and the J gene end by 8 bases; junction bases not matched to a gene: 9. The CDR3 DNA follows: TGTGCCAGCAGACGACAGGGGGCTGGTGAAGGCTACACCTTC. Residues: CASRRQGAGEGYTF.

The chain links TRBV7-2 to TRBJ1-5; possibly TRBD1 for D (6 bases). From germline, CDR1 is SGHTA and CDR2 FQGNSA. Deletions cut 5 bases from V and 4 bases from J, with 12 bases between. The CDR3 spans 14 residues. Here the CDR3 reads CASSRGQINQPQHF. In DNA form, the CDR3 reads TGTGCCAGCAGCCGCGGACAGATAAATCAGCCCCAGCATTTT.

CDR3 sequence reads: CASSLTSGSPDTQYF. The DNA for the CDR3 is TGTGCCAGCAGCTTGACTAGCGGGAGCCCAGATACGCAGTATTTT. V is TRBV3-1 (or the pseudogene TRBV3-2) and J is TRBJ2-3; TRBD2 matches 12 bases. The V segment lost 5 bases and the J segment 4 bases; nucleotides outside the gene matches: 4. The CDR3 sequence is 15 residues long. The germline CDR1 and CDR2 sequences are LGHDT and YNNKEL (reference sequence).

V is TRBV27 and J is TRBJ2-7; TRBD2 matches at 7 bases. The CDR3 runs 12 residues. The germline V gene has CDR1 MNHEY and CDR2 SMNVEV (reference sequence). V was pared by 2 bases and J by 7 bases, with 2 bases of the junction left unmatched. As DNA, the CDR3 is TGTGCCAGCAGTTTAATCGGGGGGGAGCAGTACTTC. It codes for CASSLIGGEQYF.

This chain joins TRBV19 and TRBJ1-2; D gene ambiguous. Between the trimmed V and J ends, which lost 3 bases and 6 bases, there was a span of 11 bases. Germline V gene data show CDR1 as LNHDA and CDR2 as SQIVND (reference sequence). The CDR3 is 13 amino acids. The CDR3 loop reads CASSMTRYHGYTF. CDR3 coding DNA: TGTGCCAGTAGTATGACGAGGTATCATGGCTACACCTTC. The whole variable domain, remainder taken from reference TRBV19 and TRBJ1-2, is DGGITQSPKYLFRKEGQNVTLSCEQNLNHDAMYWYRQDPGQGLRLIYYSQIVNDFQKGDIAEGYSVSREKKESFPLTVTSAQKNPTAFYLCASSMTRYHGYTFGSGTRLTVV.

This clone came up a few times. The chain uses TRBV7-9 and TRBJ2-2; no clear D gene. The CDR3 covers 15 residues. Germline lookup yields CDR1 SEHNR and CDR2 FQNEAQ (reference sequence). V was pared by 5 bases and J by 3 bases, with 13 bases between. The CDR3 is CASSEGVSHTGELFF. CDR3 DNA: TGTGCCAGCAGCGAAGGAGTCTCTCACACCGGGGAGCTGTTTTTT.

The chain is built from TRBV7-3 and TRBJ1-2; perhaps TRBD1 as D (5 bases). Trimming took 5 bases from V and 2 from J, leaving 12 bases between them. Per the germline V gene, CDR1 is SGHTA and CDR2 is FQGTGA. This CDR3 comprises 14 residues. CDR3 in DNA: TGTGCCAGCAGCCCCTTCGGGGGGAACTATGGCTACACCTTC. This sequence encodes CASSPFGGNYGYTF. Together with reference TRBV7-3 and TRBJ1-2, the CDR3 gives the full variable domain: GAGVSQTPSNKVTEKGKYVELRCDPISGHTALYWYRQSLGQGPEFLIYFQGTGAADDSGLPNDRFFAVRPEGSVSTLKIQRTERGDSAVYLCASSPFGGNYGYTFGSGTRLTVV.

This chain links TRBV11-2 with TRBJ2-5, with unresolved D. CDR1 is SGHAT, CDR2 FQNNGV, per germline. The V end lost 1 base, the J end lost 1 base, and 7 bases lay between the germline ends. CDR3 length: 14 residues. The CDR3 coding sequence is TGTGCCAGCAGCTTAGGTCCGGGCCAAGAGACCCAGTACTTC. Residues: CASSLGPGQETQYF.

This chain uses TRBV2 with TRBJ2-7; 8 bases fit TRBD2. This CDR3 has 14 amino acids. The germline CDR1 and CDR2 sequences are SNHLY and FYNNEI. The V gene end was trimmed by 7 bases and the J gene end by 7 bases; junction bases not matched to a gene: 12. The CDR3 DNA reads as TGTGCCAGCACCCGGGGGGGGCCAATAGTGGAGCAGTACTTC. Residues: CASTRGGPIVEQYF.

As for this clone: Other nucleotide sequences in the sample specify the same CDR3. The chain has TRBV9 and TRBJ1-2, with a weak D call TRBD1 (6 bases). The germline V gene has CDR1 SGDLS and CDR2 YYNGEE. The CDR3 loop spans 13 amino acids. Trimming took off 0 bases at V and 5 bases at J, with 8 bases between the two ends. CDR3 sequence (DNA): TGTGCCAGCAGCGTAGGGCAGGGGTATGGCTACACCTTC. It codes for CASSVGQGYGYTF.

This clone was counted once. The chain uses TRBV7-6 and TRBJ2-1; 11 nucleotides align to TRBD1. The CDR3 loop spans 14 amino acids. Unmatched junction bases numbered 2, after V lost 1 base and J lost 9 bases. Germline CDR1 reads SGHVS; CDR2 reads FNYEAQ. CDR3 nucleotides: TGTGCCAGCAGCTTAGGGACAGGGGGCAGTGAGCAGTTCTTC. Encoded protein: CASSLGTGGSEQFF.

This sequence joins TRBV9 and TRBJ1-3; D call uncertain. This CDR3 has 14 residues. Germline CDR1 is SGDLS and CDR2 is YYNGEE. Trimming left V 1 base short and J 0 bases short, with 5 bases between. The DNA of the CDR3 is TGTGCCAGCAGCGTAAGGAGCTCTGGAAACACCATATATTTT. This gives the protein CASSVRSSGNTIYF.

The genes are TRBV19 and TRBJ2-4; 7 bases match TRBD1. The CDR3 totals 15 residues. Germline V gene data show CDR1 as LNHDA and CDR2 as SQIVND (reference sequence). V shed 3 bases and J 3 bases; nucleotides not matched to a gene: 5. The CDR3 nucleotides read TGTGCCAGTAGTATCTTACGGGACAGCAAAAACATTCAGTACTTC. It codes for CASSILRDSKNIQYF.

The gene calls are TRBV28 and TRBJ1-6; the D gene is possibly TRBD1 (6 bases). The V gene lost 4 bases and the J gene lost 10 bases, with 11 bases spanning the gap. Looked up from germline, CDR1 is MDHEN and CDR2 is SYDVKM. This CDR3 comprises 13 residues. In DNA form, the CDR3 reads TGTGCCAGCAGTTCACAGGGTGGGTCACCCCTCCACTTT. Amino acid sequence: CASSSQGGSPLHF. Drawing the rest from reference TRBV28 and TRBJ1-6, the complete variable domain is DVKVTQSSRYLVKRTGEKVFLECVQDMDHENMFWYRQDPGLGLRLIYFSYDVKMKEKGDIPEGYSVSREKKERFSLILESASTNQTSMYLCASSSQGGSPLHFGNGTRLTVT.

The V and J genes are TRBV30 and TRBJ2-5, with TRBD2 matching 7 bases. This CDR3 has 13 amino acids. CDR1 GTSNPN and CDR2 SVGIG come from the germline V gene (reference sequence). The ends lost 5 bases at V and 5 bases at J; junction bases unmatched: 8. CDR3: CAWCVGGWETQYF. CDR3 nucleotides: TGTGCCTGGTGCGTCGGGGGGTGGGAGACCCAGTACTTC.

The chain recombines TRBV29-1 with TRBJ1-5; perhaps TRBD1 as D (6 bases). The CDR3 runs 13 residues. Trimming removed 4 bases at V and 3 bases at J, with 10 bases between. CDR1 and CDR2 from the germline V gene are SQVTM and ANQGSEA. The CDR3 region is CSVAGQNNQPQHF. The CDR3 nucleotides are TGCAGCGTTGCCGGACAGAACAATCAGCCCCAGCATTTT. Using reference TRBV29-1 and TRBJ1-5 for the parts outside the CDR3, the full variable domain is SAVISQKPSRDICQRGTSLTIQCQVDSQVTMMFWYRQQPGQSLTLIATANQGSEATYESGFVIDKFPISRPNLTFSTLTVSNMSPEDSSIYLCSVAGQNNQPQHFGDGTRLSIL.

The chain couples TRBV13 to TRBJ1-2; 7 nucleotides agree with TRBD1. Per the germline V gene, CDR1 is PRHDT and CDR2 is FYEKMQ (reference sequence). The CDR3 has 14 amino acids. V shed 4 bases and J 8 bases; nucleotides not matched to a gene: 10. In DNA, the CDR3 is TGTGCCAGCAGCTCCCGACAGGGAGAAAGCGGCTACACCTTC. Translating gives CASSSRQGESGYTF.

The genes are TRBV6-5 and TRBJ2-7, with TRBD1 matching over 7 bases. The germline gives CDR1 MNHEY, CDR2 SVGAGI. This CDR3 region has 13 residues. The J segment lost 3 bases and the V segment lost 6 bases, leaving 5 bases of the junction unmatched. The CDR3 region is CASRRTGFYEQYF. The CDR3 nucleotides are TGTGCCAGCAGACGGACAGGCTTCTACGAGCAGTACTTC.

The table lists this clone with a count of one. The DNA for the CDR3 is TGTGCCAGTACCATACGACAGGGAGCCTACGAGCAGTACTTC. The encoded protein is CASTIRQGAYEQYF. The chain employs TRBV19 and TRBJ2-7, with TRBD1 matching 7 bases. Germline CDR1 and CDR2: LNHDA and SQIVND (reference sequence). The CDR3 contains 14 residues. Trimming cost V 7 bases and J 2 bases; bases outside gene matches: 8.